The present TCR beta chain was sequenced within a study of OX40 agonist ivuxolimab in advanced cancers. The wider study: Participants, 82.7% male, averaged about 59 years of age, ranging from about 20 to 80.

Method: immunoSEQ multiplex PCR; TCRdb's copy keeps in-frame clones and lacks some. The sample has approximately 70,000 clones, around 83% seen once; the top ten hold around 1.4%. As for this clone: Its antigen remains unknown.

Study outcomes and limitations: More expanded clones were found, on average, in CD8+ than in CD4+ T cells. The 0.1-3.0 mg/kg partial responders had among the lowest clonal expansion.

The clonotype originates from an adult with an advanced solid tumor such as melanoma, head and neck, liver or kidney cancer. This specimen was CD4+ or CD8+ T cells sorted from blood, taken in a trial of the OX40 agonist ivuxolimab.

The CDR3 region is CASSLLLSNQPQHF. For the CDR3, the DNA is TGTGCCAGCAGTCTTCTTCTTAGCAATCAGCCCCAGCATTTT. The V gene is TRBV6-1, the J gene TRBJ1-5; D uncertain. Germline V lookup: CDR1 MNHNS, CDR2 SASEGT. The CDR3 contains 14 residues. V was pared by 5 bases and J by 0 bases, with 8 bases between.